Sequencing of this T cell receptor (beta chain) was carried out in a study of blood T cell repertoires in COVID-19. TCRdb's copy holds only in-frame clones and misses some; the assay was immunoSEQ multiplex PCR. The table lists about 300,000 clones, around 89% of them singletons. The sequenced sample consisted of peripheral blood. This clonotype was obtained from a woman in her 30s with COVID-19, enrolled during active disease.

Written as DNA, the CDR3 is TGCGCCAGCAGCCAAGTAGGGCGGGACACTGAAGCTTTCTTT. This gives the protein CASSQVGRDTEAFF. The rearrangement links TRBV4-1 to TRBJ1-1; D is undetermined. Germline values: CDR1 MGHRA, CDR2 YSYEKL. V was clipped by 1 base and J by 3 bases, with 9 bases between them. This CDR3 has 14 residues.